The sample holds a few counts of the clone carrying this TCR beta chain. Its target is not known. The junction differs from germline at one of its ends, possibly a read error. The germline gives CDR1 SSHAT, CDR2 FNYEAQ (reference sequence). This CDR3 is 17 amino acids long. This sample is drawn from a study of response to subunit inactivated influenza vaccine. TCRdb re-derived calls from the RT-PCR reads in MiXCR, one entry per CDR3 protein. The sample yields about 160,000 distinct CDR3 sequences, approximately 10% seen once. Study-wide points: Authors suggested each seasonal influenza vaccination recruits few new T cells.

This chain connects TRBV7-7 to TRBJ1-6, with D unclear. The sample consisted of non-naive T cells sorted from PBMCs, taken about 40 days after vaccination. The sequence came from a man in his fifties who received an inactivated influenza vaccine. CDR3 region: CASSLRIRSSYNSPLHF. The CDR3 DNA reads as TGTGCTAGCAGCTTAAGGATTCGAAGCTCCTATAATTCACCCCTCCACTTT.